The sequence of this TCR beta chain was determined in a study of cytomegalovirus exposure and HLA in healthy donors. General study points: Using the classifier, cytomegalovirus status was reportedly diagnosed with high specificity and sensitivity.

The donors were in the roughly 120-subject validation cohort, distinct from the roughly 700-subject first cohort. Method: immunoSEQ multiplex PCR; TCRdb's copy keeps in-frame clones and lacks some. The sample shows about 140,000 clones, approximately 93% of them seen only once. Per germline, CDR1 SGHDT and CDR2 YYEEEE. The CDR3 is 16 residues long. Unmatched junction bases numbered 5, after V lost 5 bases and J lost 1 base. Of note for this clone: Antigen specificity is unknown.

This clonotype was obtained from a man between 18 and 35 years old in good health and CMV-seronegative. The chain uses TRBV5-6 and TRBJ2-3, with 12 bases lining up with TRBD2. Sequencing was performed on PBMCs. The CDR3 DNA reads as TGTGCCAGCAGTAAAAGACTAGCGGGGGGCACAGATACGCAGTATTTT. As protein: CASSKRLAGGTDTQYF. The whole variable domain, remainder taken from reference TRBV5-6 and TRBJ2-3, is DAGVTQSPTHLIKTRGQQVTLRCSPKSGHDTVSWYQQALGQGPQFIFQYYEEEERQRGNFPDRFSGHQFPNYSSELNVNALLLGDSALYLCASSKRLAGGTDTQYFGPGTRLTVL.